This T cell receptor beta chain emerged from a study of blood T cell repertoires in COVID-19. Sequenced by immunoSEQ multiplex PCR; TCRdb stores in-frame clones only, minus some. The sample has about 82,000 clones; approximately 78% are singletons. Unmatched junction bases numbered 13, after V lost 5 bases and J lost 6 bases. The germline gives CDR1 KGHDR, CDR2 SFDVKD. The CDR3 is made up of 17 amino acids. This clone was counted a single time. The sample consisted of peripheral blood. This TCR was sampled from a man aged 55 to 70 with COVID-19, enrolled during active disease. The chain recombines TRBV24-1 with TRBJ2-2; 8 bases agree with TRBD2. In nucleotides, the CDR3 is TGTGCCACCAGTGCGGGACTTCTCGGGAGGGAACCCGGGGAGCTGTTTTTT. Amino acid sequence: CATSAGLLGREPGELFF.